This TCR beta chain was sequenced in a study of T-cell memory formation after mild COVID-19. CDR3 length: 13 amino acids. The V and J ends lost 2 bases and 12 bases, in that order; junction bases with no gene match: 4. The germline gives CDR1 SGHRS, CDR2 YFSETQ. This clonotype was observed at least ten times. cDNA libraries for TCR alpha and TCR beta, carrying sample barcodes and UMIs, came from 5'RACE with constant-segment primers. TCRdb redid the calling of the 5' RACE reads with MiXCR, one entry per CDR3 protein. The repertoire has 190,000 or so distinct CDR3 sequences, around 30% of them found once; the top ten carry over 9.5%.

The origin of this receptor is an adult woman who had mild COVID-19 (a few samples of this study predate the infection). Cell type and time point are not known. The V gene is TRBV5-1, the J gene TRBJ2-6; 8 bases align to TRBD1. Material: PBMCs or a T cell subset sorted from them (not recorded which). The CDR3 bases are TGCGCCAGCAGCTTACAGGGGGATATCGTCCTGACTTTC. Translated: CASSLQGDIVLTF.